The present TCR beta chain was sequenced within a study of beta chain features in type 1 diabetes. Across the study: Cells sorted and examined across all samples totaled 85 million to 110 million. Study-wide results and limits: People with Type 1 diabetes carried modestly yet significantly shorter TCRB CDR3s in all four CD4+ subsets. The naive, central memory and Treg TCRB repertoires looked more alike in patients than they did in healthy donors. High TCR expression in some cells could lead to their over-representation in cDNA sequencing.

Markers CD45RO/CCR7/CD25/CD127/CD95/CD27 served to sort CD4+ naive, central memory, regulatory and stem cell-like memory cells. This clone was seen a few times. The antigen remains unidentified. The study reverse transcribed the entire isolated RNA, so it sequenced expressed TCRB transcripts. The data were produced by immunoSEQ multiplex PCR, yet TCRdb's version contains in-frame clones alone and is incomplete. This sample yields 330,000 or so clones, of which around an eighth are seen a single time; around 0.0099% belongs to the top ten. This CDR3 contains 14 residues. Deletions cut 5 bases from V and 0 bases from J, with 8 bases between. CDR1 and CDR2 (germline): SEHNR, FQNEAQ (reference sequence).

The chain links TRBV7-9 to TRBJ2-1, with D possibly TRBD1 on 6 matching bases. The receptor was isolated from a woman aged 18-29 years with type 1 diabetes. The sequenced sample consisted of naive CD4+ T cells from blood. The CDR3 loop is CASSGGSSYNEQFF. As DNA, the CDR3 is TGTGCCAGCAGCGGGGGCAGCTCCTACAATGAGCAGTTCTTC.